This is a list of T cell receptor beta chains from one sample in a study of Ad26.COV2.S vaccination and SARS-CoV-2 variants. Repertoires were generated with immunoSEQ multiplex PCR, while TCRdb's copy carries only in-frame clones and drops some. The table has around 350,000 clones, approximately 85% seen once. The sample was peripheral blood, taken in a trial of Ad26.COV2.S vaccine versus placebo. The receptors stem from a person between 18 and 60 years old who received the Ad26.COV2.S COVID-19 vaccine or a placebo. Each CDR3 is given with its conserved first and last residue. A D gene is named only where the DNA matches it firmly. Clone size is given for some rows only: seen once, a few or many times, or a class if the clone is expanded.

TRBV4-3	-	-	TRBJ1-2	TGCGCCAGCAGCCAAGAATCGAGCGGATCTAACTATGGCTACACCTTC	CASSQESSGSNYGYTF
TRBV30	-	-	TRBJ1-2	TGTGCCTGGAGTGTACCCCCTCAACAGGGTGGCTACACCTTC	CAWSVPPQQGGYTF
TRBV14	-	-	TRBJ1-2	TGTGCCAGCAGCCAGGACAGCCGGATCTTCTATGGCTACACCTTC	CASSQDSRIFYGYTF
TRBV10-3	TRBD2	-	TRBJ2-1	TGTGCCATCAGTGAGTCTAGGACTAGCGGGAGGGCTCAGTACAATGAGCAGTTCTTC	CAISESRTSGRAQYNEQFF
TRBV3-1/TRBV3-2	-	-	TRBJ2-1	TGTGCCAGCAGCCACCCGGACGCGGCCCCCTACAATGAGCAGTTCTTC	CASSHPDAAPYNEQFF
TRBV24-1	-	-	TRBJ2-1	TGTGCCACCAGTGATTTCTCGTTGCTTGAGCAGTTCTTC	CATSDFSLLEQFF
TRBV5-1	-	-	TRBJ2-2	TGCGCCAGCAGCTTGGGACTAGCGAACACCGGGGAGCTGTTTTTT	CASSLGLANTGELFF
TRBV20-1	-	-	TRBJ2-5	TGCAGTGCTAGTGGGGGTTGGAGGCAAGAGACCCAGTACTTC	CSASGGWRQETQYF
TRBV18	-	-	TRBJ1-1	TGTGCCAGCTCACCACCTGGGGGGTCGAGCACTGAAGCTTTCTTT	CASSPPGGSSTEAFF
TRBV6-5	-	-	TRBJ2-7	TGTGCCATCAGGGGAGCTCAAAGGTACGAGCAGTACTTC	CAIRGAQRYEQYF
TRBV28	-	-	TRBJ1-6	TGTGCCAGCAGTCGTGCGGATTCACCCCTCCACTTT	CASSRADSPLHF
TRBV6-1	-	-	TRBJ2-5	TGTGCCAGCAGTTATTTCAACGGGGAGACCCAGTACTTC	CASSYFNGETQYF
TRBV30	TRBD1	-	TRBJ1-1	TGTGCCCGCACAGGGGATCGGAGGCACACTGAAGCTTTCTTT	CARTGDRRHTEAFF
TRBV7-9	-	-	TRBJ1-1	TGTGCCAGCAGCTTGCAGGAGGGCAAGAACACTGAAGCTTTCTTT	CASSLQEGKNTEAFF
TRBV15	-	-	TRBJ2-6	TGTGCCACCAGCAGAGATGAGGGCTCTGGGGCCAACGTCCTGACTTTC	CATSRDEGSGANVLTF
TRBV6-6	-	once	TRBJ2-3	TGTGCCAGCAGTTACTCAGGGGCCAGCACAGATACGCAGTATTTT	CASSYSGASTDTQYF
TRBV5-8	-	-	TRBJ2-7	TGTGCCAGCAGCCGCGCGGACTCACCCACCTACGAGCAGTACTTC	CASSRADSPTYEQYF
TRBV11-2	-	-	TRBJ2-2	TGTGCCAGCAGCGTTAGTTGGACCGGGGAGCTGTTTTTT	CASSVSWTGELFF
TRBV5-6	-	-	TRBJ2-7	TGTGCCAGCAGCTTACCTCTAGGGTACGAGCAGTACTTC	CASSLPLGYEQYF
TRBV7-2	-	-	TRBJ2-3	TGTGCCAGCAGCCCAGGGTTAGCGTCAGATACGCAGTATTTT	CASSPGLASDTQYF
TRBV27	TRBD2	-	TRBJ2-7	TGTGCCAGCAGTTTTGCGGGAGGGCTCGAGCAGTACTTC	CASSFAGGLEQYF
TRBV9	TRBD1	-	TRBJ1-5	TGTGCCAGCAGCGTAGGGACAGGGGGCTATCAGCCCCAGCATTTT	CASSVGTGGYQPQHF
TRBV28	TRBD2	-	TRBJ2-5	TGTGCCAGCAGTTATAGCGGGAAGGGGCAAGAGACCCAGTACTTC	CASSYSGKGQETQYF
TRBV7-6	-	-	TRBJ2-5	TGTGCCAGCAGCTTAGCAGCGACAGCTTTTTTGACCCAGTACTTC	CASSLAATAFLTQYF
TRBV2	-	-	TRBJ2-1	TGTGCCACCACGGGACTTTTGCTTTACAATGAGCAGTTCTTC	CATTGLLLYNEQFF
TRBV5-1	-	-	TRBJ1-1	TGCGCCAGCAGCTTTGGACAGAGAGGGGTGAGGGACACTGAAGCTTTCTTT	CASSFGQRGVRDTEAFF
TRBV7-2	TRBD1	-	TRBJ2-7	TGTGCCAGCAGCCATCGGGACAGGGGCTACGAGCAGTACTTC	CASSHRDRGYEQYF
TRBV5-1	-	-	TRBJ1-6	TGCGCCAGCAGCTTGGACCCGCTTCGTAATTCACCCCTCCACTTT	CASSLDPLRNSPLHF
TRBV6-2/TRBV6-3	TRBD1	-	TRBJ2-7	TGTGCCAGCAGTTACCGGGGACAGGATTTCTACGAGCAGTACTTC	CASSYRGQDFYEQYF
TRBV14	TRBD1	once	TRBJ1-1	TGTGCCAGCAGCCCAGCGGACAGGGGGGACACTGAAGCTTTCTTT	CASSPADRGDTEAFF
TRBV9	-	-	TRBJ2-1	TGTGCCAGCAGCGGAAAGGAGCAGTTCTTC	CASSGKEQFF
TRBV10-3	-	-	TRBJ2-3	TGTGCCATCAGTGAGACAGGGCCAGATACGCAGTATTTT	CAISETGPDTQYF
TRBV9	-	-	TRBJ1-2	TGTGCCAGCAGCAAAACAGGGTCCGCCGCCTCCTATGGCTACACCTTC	CASSKTGSAASYGYTF
TRBV6-6	TRBD1	-	TRBJ1-1	TGTGCCAGCAGCCGATCCGGACAGGGGCCAACGACTGAAGCTTTCTTT	CASSRSGQGPTTEAFF
TRBV5-1	TRBD1	once	TRBJ1-1	TGCGCCAGCAGCTTGGCGGGGACAGGTGGAGCTTTCTTT	CASSLAGTGGAFF
TRBV7-2	TRBD1	-	TRBJ1-2	TGTGCCAGCAGCTTAGCGCTGGGGACAGTGCCGGCGGGTGGCTACACCTTC	CASSLALGTVPAGGYTF
TRBV7-2	TRBD1	-	TRBJ1-6	TGTGCCAGCAGCTTTCTCCCGGGACAGGTTTACTCACCCCTCCACTTT	CASSFLPGQVYSPLHF
TRBV19	TRBD2	-	TRBJ2-2	TGTGCCAGTAGTATGAGGAGCGGACTAGCGGGAGCCGGGGAGCTGTTTTTT	CASSMRSGLAGAGELFF
TRBV12-3/TRBV12-4	-	few	TRBJ1-1	TGTGCCAGCAGACGTCAGGGGTTAGCTTTCTTT	CASRRQGLAFF
TRBV18	TRBD1	-	TRBJ2-3	TGTGCCAGCTCAAGTTACAGGGGGCTTGACACAGATACGCAGTATTTT	CASSSYRGLDTDTQYF
TRBV19	-	-	TRBJ2-3	TGTGCCAGTAGCCGCCCTGGTTGGGGGACTCTCACAGATACGCAGTATTTT	CASSRPGWGTLTDTQYF
TRBV27	-	-	TRBJ2-1	TGTGCCAGCAGTCTTTCCCCGGGCACTCCCTACAATGAGCAGTTCTTC	CASSLSPGTPYNEQFF
TRBV2	-	-	TRBJ2-3	TGTGCCAGCAGTGGCCCAGGTCGTACGCAGTATTTT	CASSGPGRTQYF
TRBV29-1	-	-	TRBJ1-3	TGCAGCGCGCCAAGGGGAAACACCATATATTTT	CSAPRGNTIYF
TRBV19	-	-	TRBJ1-1	TGTGCCAGTAGTCACCGGGGGTCTGGACAATTGAACACTGAAGCTTTCTTT	CASSHRGSGQLNTEAFF
TRBV30	-	-	TRBJ1-1	TGTGCCTGGAGTGTCGGTAACACTGAAGCTTTCTTT	CAWSVGNTEAFF
TRBV18	TRBD1	-	TRBJ2-1	TGTGCCAGCTCACCAAACAGGGGGCGCGGAAATGAGCAGTTCTTC	CASSPNRGRGNEQFF
TRBV6-5	TRBD1	-	TRBJ1-2	TGTGCCAGCAGTTCGGGACAGGGTAACTATGGCTACACCTTC	CASSSGQGNYGYTF
TRBV9	TRBD2	few	TRBJ2-2	TGTGCCAGCAGCGTAAGGGGGACTAGCGGACCCGGGGAGCTGTTTTTT	CASSVRGTSGPGELFF
TRBV28	TRBD2	-	TRBJ2-5	TGTGCCAGCAGTTTAACTGGACTAGCGGGAGGAGGGTTCCAAGAGACCCAGTACTTC	CASSLTGLAGGGFQETQYF
TRBV19	TRBD2	-	TRBJ2-1	TGTGCCAGTAGTATTAGTCCTAGCGGGGGGGTCAATGAGCAGTTCTTC	CASSISPSGGVNEQFF
TRBV14	-	-	TRBJ1-2	TGTGCCAGCAGCCAAGACCGCACAGGGCATCCCTATGGCTACACCTTC	CASSQDRTGHPYGYTF